This TCR beta chain stems from a study of identifying expanded T cells in peripheral blood. Healthy donors had no documented immune events, such as infections, while sampled. Generated by immunoSEQ multiplex PCR, the TCRdb table keeps only in-frame clones and is missing some. The sample contains 70,000 to 100,000 clones, more than 70% of which appear only once. J lost 3 bases, V lost 3 bases, and 10 bases had no gene match. Germline lookup yields CDR1 SGHTA and CDR2 FQGNSA. The CDR3 is made up of 17 amino acids. Findings and caveats of the study: Variance in clone template counts between approximately 2-week samples significantly increased with total template count across all healthy donors. Differentially abundant clones: about 1.2 between replicates, roughly 16 at roughly 2 weeks, less than 20 at four.

For this clone: Its antigen is unknown.

The V call is TRBV7-2, the J call TRBJ2-5, with 10 bases identical to TRBD2. Sequencing was performed on blood. The source of this sequence is a person aged 18 to 75 in good health. The CDR3 nucleotides read TGTGCCAGCAGCTTTCTTGCTAGCGGGGGAGCTAAAGAGACCCAGTACTTC. This encodes CASSFLASGGAKETQYF.